A selection of T cell receptor beta chains follows, all from one sample in a study of blood T cell repertoires in COVID-19. Repertoires were generated with immunoSEQ multiplex PCR, while TCRdb's copy carries only in-frame clones and drops some. The data contain around 440,000 clones, approximately 88% of them singletons. Sequenced sample: peripheral blood. The receptors stem from a woman aged 45 to 65 with COVID-19, enrolled during active disease. Each CDR3 is given with its conserved first and last residue.

v_gene	j_gene	CDR3aa
TRBV9	TRBJ1-6	CASSPRDRYNSPLHF
TRBV7-7	TRBJ2-2	CASSLGGGRTGELFF
TRBV30	TRBJ1-2	CAWSPGASYGYTF
TRBV25-1	TRBJ1-2	CASSEYGDIDYGYTF
TRBV9	TRBJ1-2	CASSKGQGEQRANYGYTF
TRBV12-5	TRBJ1-2	CASAQGADYGYTF
TRBV6-1	TRBJ2-1	CASSEEAVGSYNEQFF
TRBV3-1/TRBV3-2	TRBJ2-3	CASSRLAAIAGDTQYF
TRBV29-1	TRBJ1-1	CSAAGTMNTEAFF
TRBV19	TRBJ1-2	CASSPGLHYGYTF
TRBV19	TRBJ2-1	CASSVLAEPNNEQFF
TRBV5-1	TRBJ1-4	CASSLAQRQEKLFF
TRBV4-2	TRBJ1-2	CASSHPSVGGTEGYTF
TRBV5-1	TRBJ2-1	CASSLSGEQFF
TRBV12-3/TRBV12-4	TRBJ1-2	CASSAGRRGGYTF
TRBV12-5	TRBJ2-2	CASANRVAGLTGELFF
TRBV27	TRBJ2-7	CASSLGREDEQYF
TRBV9	TRBJ2-2	CASSVDYHTGELFF
TRBV4-2	TRBJ2-3	CASSARQGAADTQYF
TRBV5-1	TRBJ1-2	CASSLADRRNYGYTF
TRBV9	TRBJ1-2	CASSVGETGQGYGYTF
TRBV7-9	TRBJ1-1	CASSLSGGGSEAFF
TRBV9	TRBJ2-3	CASSSRLAETQYF
TRBV7-3	TRBJ2-1	CASSSTGADNEQFF
TRBV2	TRBJ1-1	CATSVSQGFGTEAFF
TRBV2	TRBJ2-7	CASSVGGSYEQYF
TRBV19	TRBJ2-7	CASSLLGQGPYEQYF
TRBV12-3/TRBV12-4	TRBJ2-1	CASSFGASGGEFF
TRBV6-1	TRBJ2-7	CASSEIGDRNEQYF
TRBV9	TRBJ1-1	CASSVTGSRGTEAFF
TRBV9	TRBJ1-1	CASSALEPGAFF
TRBV9	TRBJ2-1	CASTGTSGASSYNEQFF
TRBV30	TRBJ2-1	CAWSGTGVLNEQFF
TRBV28	TRBJ1-2	CAIGVDGYTF
TRBV30	TRBJ2-2	CAWSLLNTGELFF
TRBV6-5	TRBJ1-1	CASSLVANTEAFF
TRBV5-8	TRBJ2-5	CASSLGRGVQETQYF
TRBV27	TRBJ1-2	CASSTGVGGYTF
TRBV5-1	TRBJ2-2	CASSLTGGDTGELFF
TRBV20-1	TRBJ1-5	CSASGQGASQPQHF
TRBV18	TRBJ1-1	CASSPGGNTEAFF